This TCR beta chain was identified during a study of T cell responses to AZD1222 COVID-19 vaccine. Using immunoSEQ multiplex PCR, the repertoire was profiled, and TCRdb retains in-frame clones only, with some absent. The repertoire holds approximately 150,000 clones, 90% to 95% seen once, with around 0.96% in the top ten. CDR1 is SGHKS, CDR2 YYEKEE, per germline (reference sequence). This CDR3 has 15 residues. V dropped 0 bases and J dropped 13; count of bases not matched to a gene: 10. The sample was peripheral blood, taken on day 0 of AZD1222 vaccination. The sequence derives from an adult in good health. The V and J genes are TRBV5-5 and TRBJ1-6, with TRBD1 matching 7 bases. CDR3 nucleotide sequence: TGTGCCAGCAGCTTGGCTGTGACAGGGCCACTTCCCCTCCACTTT. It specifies CASSLAVTGPLPLHF.